These 30 T cell receptor beta chains originate from one sample sequenced in a study of T cell responses to AZD1222 COVID-19 vaccine. TCRdb's table, derived via immunoSEQ multiplex PCR, lists solely in-frame clones and lacks some. The sample holds about 150,000 clones; 80% to 95% are singletons and the top ten take around 3.8%. The source was peripheral blood, collected on day 0 of AZD1222 vaccination. All receptors derive from an adult in good health.

This clone was observed once. The chain links TRBV7-2 to TRBJ2-2; D not certain. The CDR3 loop spans 15 amino acids. V was pared by 1 base and J by 0 bases, with 6 bases between. The germline V gene encodes CDR1 SGHTA and CDR2 FQGNSA. The CDR3: CASSLVRTNTGELFF. In DNA, the CDR3 is TGTGCCAGCAGCTTAGTCCGCACGAACACCGGGGAGCTGTTTTTT.

The rearrangement uses TRBV3-1 (or the pseudogene TRBV3-2) and TRBJ2-1; 9 positions match TRBD1. The CDR3 is 15 amino acids. CDR1 LGHDT and CDR2 YNNKEL come from the germline V gene (reference sequence). The J segment lost 7 bases and the V segment lost 4 bases, leaving 8 bases of the junction unmatched. The CDR3 region is CASSRAGTGPNEQFF. CDR3 DNA: TGTGCCAGCAGCCGAGCCGGGACAGGGCCAAATGAGCAGTTCTTC.

The genes are TRBV10-3 and TRBJ1-1, with TRBD1 matching over 12 bases. Unmatched junction bases numbered 8, after V lost 7 bases and J lost 11 bases. This CDR3 is 13 amino acids long. The germline CDR1 and CDR2 sequences are ENHRY and SYGVKD. The CDR3: CAITGTGGGEAFF. The CDR3 DNA follows: TGTGCCATCACCGGGACAGGGGGCGGTGAGGCTTTCTTT.

V usage is TRBV6-6 and J usage is TRBJ1-1; D unclear. The CDR3 extends over 14 amino acids. The V and J ends lost 5 bases and 4 bases respectively, with 14 bases between them. Germline V gives CDR1 MNHNY, CDR2 SVGAGI (reference sequence). CDR3 nucleotides: TGTGCCAGCAGTCCCCTGAGGGCGCCCACTGAAGCTTTCTTT. Protein: CASSPLRAPTEAFF.

This chain connects TRBV2 to TRBJ2-7; the D gene is possibly TRBD2 (6 bases). Trimming shortened V by 3 bases and J by 4 bases, and 13 bases separated the two germline ends. Germline values: CDR1 SNHLY, CDR2 FYNNEI. The length of the CDR3 is 14 residues. The CDR3 DNA reads TGTGCCAGCAGTGAGGCTAGCGCCACTTACGAGCAGTACTTC. It is translated as CASSEASATYEQYF. Full variable domain (rest looked up from reference TRBV2 and TRBJ2-7): EPEVTQTPSHQVTQMGQEVILRCVPISNHLYFYWYRQILGQKVEFLVSFYNNEISEKSEIFDDQFSVERPDGSNFTLKIRSTKLEDSAMYFCASSEASATYEQYFGPGTRLTVT.

This clone was detected a few times. The CDR3 reads CASRKPGLYGYTF. The CDR3, as DNA: TGTGCCAGCAGAAAACCGGGCCTCTATGGCTACACCTTC. This chain uses TRBV28 with TRBJ1-2, with D unclear. The V gene's germline CDR1 is MDHEN and CDR2 SYDVKM. V lost 6 bases, J lost 4 bases, and 12 bases lay in between. The CDR3 contains 13 residues.

This chain joins TRBV11-1 and TRBJ2-1, with 10 bases matching TRBD2. Germline V gives CDR1 SGHAT, CDR2 FQDESV (reference sequence). With 9 bases clipped from V and 4 bases from J, the junction kept 3 bases outside the gene matches. There are 13 residues in the CDR3. The CDR3 spells CASGLADYNEQFF. CDR3 nucleotide sequence: TGTGCCAGTGGACTAGCGGATTACAATGAGCAGTTCTTC. Based on the CDR3 plus reference TRBV11-1 and TRBJ2-1, the full variable domain is EAEVAQSPRYKITEKSQAVAFWCDPISGHATLYWYRQILGQGPELLVQFQDESVVDDSQLPKDRFSAERLKGVDSTLKIQPAELGDSAMYLCASGLADYNEQFFGPGTRLTVL.

V gene TRBV6-5 combines with J gene TRBJ2-7; D possibly corresponds to TRBD2 (6 bases). The CDR3 runs 12 residues. Looked up from germline, CDR1 is MNHEY and CDR2 is SVGAGI. V shed 6 bases and J shed 6 bases, with 12 bases lying between them. Written as DNA, the CDR3 is TGTGCCAGCAGACAACTAGCTTCCGAGCAGTACTTC. Amino acids: CASRQLASEQYF.

V gene TRBV6-4 combines with J gene TRBJ2-1; D is possibly TRBD1 or TRBD2 (5 bases each). This CDR3 spans 18 amino acids. Germline CDR1 and CDR2: MRHNA and SNTAGT. Trimming shortened V by 8 bases and J by 0 bases, and 23 bases separated the two germline ends. The CDR3 here is CASLEKIGTLSSYNEQFF. The CDR3 DNA is TGTGCCAGCTTAGAAAAGATTGGGACGCTCAGCTCCTACAATGAGCAGTTCTTC.

The chain employs TRBV20-1 and TRBJ1-1; no clear D gene. Trimming took 1 base from V and 0 from J, leaving 0 bases between them. From germline, CDR1 is DFQATT and CDR2 SNEGSKA (reference sequence). The CDR3 loop spans 11 amino acids. The chain's CDR3 is CSARVNTEAFF. CDR3 bases: TGCAGTGCTAGAGTGAACACTGAAGCTTTCTTT.

The chain recombines TRBV5-6 with TRBJ1-4; D unclear. The CDR3 is made up of 14 amino acids. Between the trimmed V and J ends, which lost 1 base and 0 bases, there was a span of 4 bases. CDR1 SGHDT and CDR2 YYEEEE come from the germline V gene. Here the CDR3 DNA reads TGTGCCAGCAGCTTGTCGTCAACTAATGAAAAACTGTTTTTT. Translated: CASSLSSTNEKLFF.

The chain has TRBV5-1 and TRBJ2-2; D gene unclear. In germline, CDR1 is SGHRS, CDR2 YFSETQ. The V and J ends lost 0 bases and 5 bases respectively, with 5 bases between them. The CDR3 is 13 residues long. The CDR3 spells CASSLGGTGELFF. CDR3 coding DNA: TGCGCCAGCAGCTTGGGGGGTACCGGGGAGCTGTTTTTT.

This chain joins TRBV5-1 and TRBJ1-1; possibly TRBD1 for D (5 bases). Germline CDR1 and CDR2: SGHRS and YFSETQ. The V end lost 0 bases, the J end lost 6 bases, and 18 bases lay between the germline ends. The CDR3 sequence is 16 residues long. The CDR3 spells CASSLGAGAGSPEAFF. CDR3 nucleotide sequence: TGCGCCAGCAGCTTGGGGGCTGGGGCAGGCAGTCCTGAAGCTTTCTTT.

The chain uses TRBV5-1 and TRBJ2-1; 11 bases fit TRBD2. The ends lost 4 bases at V and 4 bases at J; junction bases unmatched: 7. CDR3 length: 16 amino acids. CDR1 and CDR2 from the germline V gene are SGHRS and YFSETQ. CDR3 protein: CASSPKLAGEYNEQFF. CDR3 bases: TGCGCCAGCAGCCCAAAACTAGCGGGAGAGTACAATGAGCAGTTCTTC.

This clone was found once. The chain links TRBV11-3 to TRBJ2-7, with TRBD1 identical over 8 bases. CDR1 SGHNT and CDR2 YENEEA come from the germline V gene. The V segment lost 0 bases and the J segment 3 bases; nucleotides outside the gene matches: 4. CDR3 size: 15 residues. This CDR3 reads CASSLDTGTGYEQYF. CDR3 sequence (DNA): TGTGCCAGCAGCTTAGACACAGGGACAGGCTACGAGCAGTACTTC.

The V gene is TRBV5-5, the J gene TRBJ1-5; D remains unclear. The CDR3 has 17 amino acids. The ends were cut back, 4 bases at V and 1 base at J, with 18 bases in the middle. CDR1 SGHKS and CDR2 YYEKEE come from the germline V gene (reference sequence). CDR3 loop: CASSVHPTLSSNQPQHF. The CDR3 nucleotides are TGTGCCAGCAGCGTACACCCGACCCTCTCCAGCAATCAGCCCCAGCATTTT.

This chain joins TRBV28 and TRBJ1-2; no definite D call. This CDR3 has 11 residues. From germline, CDR1 is MDHEN and CDR2 SYDVKM. Trimming cost V 10 bases and J 2 bases, with 8 bases left between them. The CDR3 protein is CATLINYGYTF. As DNA, the CDR3 is TGTGCCACCTTGATAAACTATGGCTACACCTTC.

The sample holds many counts of this clone. The chain links TRBV4-1 to TRBJ2-7, with D tentatively TRBD1 (6 bases). With 1 base removed from V and 3 bases from J, the gap between germline ends came to 10 bases. The CDR3 spans 14 residues. Germline V gives CDR1 MGHRA, CDR2 YSYEKL. This chain's CDR3 is CASSQADRIYEQYF. Here the CDR3 DNA reads TGCGCCAGCAGCCAAGCCGACAGGATCTACGAGCAGTACTTC.

The CDR3 region is CASSHPSSGTSGSPLHF. Here the CDR3 DNA reads TGTGCCAGCAGCCACCCTTCGAGTGGGACCTCAGGTTCACCCCTCCACTTT. The chain is built from TRBV3-1 (or the pseudogene TRBV3-2) and TRBJ1-6, with a possible D match to TRBD1 (5 bases). The V and J ends lost 3 bases and 9 bases respectively, with 21 bases between them. From germline, CDR1 is LGHDT and CDR2 YNNKEL (reference sequence). The length of the CDR3 is 17 residues.

This chain joins TRBV6-6 and TRBJ2-2; D may be TRBD1 (6 bases). This CDR3 has 14 amino acids. V lost 2 bases and J 9 bases, leaving 13 bases between the germline ends. The germline V gene encodes CDR1 MNHNY and CDR2 SVGAGI (reference sequence). This CDR3 is CASSYQGMGRELFF. The DNA of the CDR3 is TGTGCCAGCAGTTACCAGGGGATGGGCAGGGAGCTGTTTTTT.

The J gene is TRBJ2-1, the V gene TRBV9; the D is unclear. CDR1 and CDR2 (germline): SGDLS, YYNGEE. The CDR3 runs 16 residues. The V and J ends lost 0 bases and 0 bases respectively, with 10 bases between them. The CDR3: CASSVAAVSSYNEQFF. The CDR3 nucleotides are TGTGCCAGCAGCGTAGCCGCGGTGAGCTCCTACAATGAGCAGTTCTTC.

This chain links TRBV5-6 with TRBJ2-3; D possibly matches TRBD1 or TRBD2 (5 bases each). Trimming stripped 3 bases from V and 6 bases from J, with 20 bases between. There are 16 residues in the CDR3. Germline lookup yields CDR1 SGHDT and CDR2 YYEEEE. CDR3 nucleotides: TGTGCCAGCAGCTCGGAAACGGGACCTCCTTGGGATACGCAGTATTTT. Its protein is CASSSETGPPWDTQYF.

The genes are TRBV28 and TRBJ1-1; D possibly corresponds to TRBD1 (5 bases). V lost 8 bases to trimming and J lost 0 bases, with 10 bases between them. The V gene's germline CDR1 is MDHEN and CDR2 SYDVKM. This CDR3 is built from 13 residues. CDR3 sequence (DNA): TGTGCCAGCGAACGACAGATGAACACTGAAGCTTTCTTT. This encodes CASERQMNTEAFF.

The CDR3 DNA reads TGTGCCAGCACGGACACTGCCTACGAGCAGTACTTC. It yields the protein CASTDTAYEQYF. The genes are TRBV27 and TRBJ2-7, with D perhaps TRBD1 (5 bases). The ends were cut back, 7 bases at V and 2 bases at J, with 9 bases in the middle. This CDR3 is 12 amino acids long. The germline gives CDR1 MNHEY, CDR2 SMNVEV (reference sequence).

The J gene is TRBJ1-1, the V gene TRBV14; D not certain. Germline V gene lookup returns CDR1 SGHDN and CDR2 FVKESK. The length of the CDR3 is 15 residues. V lost 2 bases, J lost 1 base, and 11 bases lay in between. As DNA, the CDR3 is TGTGCCAGCAGCCAAAATCGAGGCGCGAACACTGAAGCTTTCTTT. Translation: CASSQNRGANTEAFF.

The rearrangement joins TRBV4-1 to TRBJ2-3; 8 nucleotides match TRBD2. The CDR3 is 15 amino acids. V was clipped by 0 bases and J by 3 bases; unmatched bases: 2. Germline V gene data show CDR1 as MGHRA and CDR2 as YSYEKL. CDR3: CASSQELAVTDTQYF. In DNA form, the CDR3 reads TGCGCCAGCAGCCAAGAACTAGCGGTAACAGATACGCAGTATTTT.

The chain carries TRBV28 and TRBJ2-7; D not certain. The CDR3 spans 10 residues. The V gene lost 5 bases and the J gene lost 4 bases, with 3 bases spanning the gap. Germline CDR1 is MDHEN and CDR2 is SYDVKM. The CDR3 reads CASSHYEQYF. CDR3 bases: TGTGCCAGCAGTCATTACGAGCAGTACTTC. Full variable domain (rest looked up from reference TRBV28 and TRBJ2-7): DVKVTQSSRYLVKRTGEKVFLECVQDMDHENMFWYRQDPGLGLRLIYFSYDVKMKEKGDIPEGYSVSREKKERFSLILESASTNQTSMYLCASSHYEQYFGPGTRLTVT.

The table lists this clone with a count of one. This chain uses TRBV5-1 with TRBJ2-7; 14 positions match TRBD2. The germline V gene encodes CDR1 SGHRS and CDR2 YFSETQ. Trimming at V came to 1 base and at J to 3 bases, leaving 6 bases not matched to a gene. The CDR3 sequence is 17 residues long. CDR3 in amino acids: CASSLFPGTSGSYEQYF. In DNA, the CDR3 is TGCGCCAGCAGCTTGTTCCCCGGGACTAGCGGGAGCTACGAGCAGTACTTC.

The table lists this clone with a count of one. DNA of the CDR3: TGCGCCAGCAGCTTTGAAGAAGGCTATGGCTACACCTTC. Protein sequence: CASSFEEGYGYTF. V usage is TRBV5-1 and J usage is TRBJ1-2; D not resolved. Trimming took off 2 bases at V and 4 bases at J, with 9 bases between the two ends. Germline loops: CDR1 SGHRS, CDR2 YFSETQ. The CDR3 runs 13 residues. Full variable domain (rest looked up from reference TRBV5-1 and TRBJ1-2): KAGVTQTPRYLIKTRGQQVTLSCSPISGHRSVSWYQQTPGQGLQFLFEYFSETQRNKGNFPGRFSGRQFSNSRSEMNVSTLELGDSALYLCASSFEEGYGYTFGSGTRLTVV.

The chain carries TRBV3-1 (or the pseudogene TRBV3-2) and TRBJ2-7; TRBD1 aligns across 7 bases. The junction had 5 bases not matched to a gene; V was cut back by 1 base and J by 5 bases. The CDR3 extends over 14 amino acids. Germline V gives CDR1 LGHDT, CDR2 YNNKEL (reference sequence). The CDR3 coding sequence is TGTGCCAGCAGCCAAGGACAGGGCTGGGACGAGCAGTACTTC. Protein sequence: CASSQGQGWDEQYF.